The 14 T cell receptor beta chains below come from one sample, sequenced in a study of identical twins. Each CDR3 protein gets one entry after TCRdb re-called the 5' RACE reads with MiXCR. Here the sample spans approximately 620,000 distinct CDR3 sequences, over 8.5% being singletons. The same data also contributed to another study, on yellow fever vaccine responses in identical twins.

The sequenced sample consisted of PBMCs. The receptors come from a woman aged 18-29 years in good health.

V usage is TRBV10-3 and J usage is TRBJ2-6; the D gene is possibly TRBD1 (6 bases). V was clipped by 4 bases and J by 0 bases, with 10 bases between them. The CDR3 runs 16 residues. Germline CDR1 reads ENHRY; CDR2 reads SYGVKD. CDR3 amino acids: CAISGQGGSGANVLTF. As DNA, the CDR3 is TGTGCCATCAGTGGACAAGGGGGCTCTGGGGCCAACGTCCTGACTTTC.

This clonotype has only a few counts. The J gene is TRBJ2-1, the V gene TRBV9; D is unresolved. Trimming removed 0 bases at V and 3 bases at J, with 7 bases between. Germline CDR1 SGDLS, CDR2 YYNGEE. This CDR3 region has 14 residues. DNA for the CDR3: TGTGCCAGCAGCGTAGATTGGGGCTACAATGAGCAGTTCTTC. This gives the protein CASSVDWGYNEQFF.

The genes are TRBV30 and TRBJ2-1; TRBD2 matches 12 bases. The CDR3 is 14 amino acids. CDR1 and CDR2 (germline): GTSNPN, SVGIG (reference sequence). J lost 8 bases, V lost 2 bases, and 4 bases had no gene match. As DNA, the CDR3 is TGTGCCTGGAGTTGGACTAGCGGGGACGATGAGCAGTTCTTC. This gives the protein CAWSWTSGDDEQFF.

This clonotype appeared a few times. V usage is TRBV7-2 and J usage is TRBJ2-2, with D perhaps matching TRBD2 (6 bases). The V end lost 7 bases, the J end lost 1 base, and 10 bases lay between the germline ends. CDR3 length: 14 amino acids. Germline CDR1 reads SGHTA; CDR2 reads FQGNSA. The CDR3 spells CASIWGVNTGELFF. CDR3 bases: TGTGCCAGCATCTGGGGGGTGAACACCGGGGAGCTGTTTTTT.

The gene calls are TRBV25-1 and TRBJ1-2; no reliable D call. Trimming took off 2 bases at V and 4 bases at J, with 2 bases between the two ends. The CDR3 covers 11 residues. Germline-derived CDR1 and CDR2 are MGHDK and SYGVNS. The CDR3 bases are TGTGCCAGCAGTGAACGCTATGGCTACACCTTC. Its translation is CASSERYGYTF.

This clonotype was counted ten times or more. This chain joins TRBV10-3 and TRBJ2-2; 11 bases line up with TRBD1. Trimming removed 7 bases from V and 4 bases from J; junction bases left unmatched: 5. From germline, CDR1 is ENHRY and CDR2 SYGVKD. There are 15 residues in the CDR3. The CDR3 region is CAITRGTGGTGELFF. CDR3 DNA: TGTGCCATCACCCGTGGGACAGGGGGCACCGGGGAGCTGTTTTTT.

The chain couples TRBV4-3 to TRBJ2-7, with D maybe TRBD2 (5 bases). Germline V gives CDR1 LGHNA, CDR2 YSLEER. There are 14 residues in the CDR3. Trimming took 4 bases from V and 3 from J, leaving 13 bases between them. In DNA form, the CDR3 reads TGCGCCAGCAGCCGAGGGTTAGGACTCTACGAGCAGTACTTC. It is translated as CASSRGLGLYEQYF.

This clonotype was counted ten times or more. The chain couples TRBV7-3 to TRBJ2-3; 9 bases match TRBD1. The trim removed 2 bases at V and 4 bases at J, leaving 1 base unmatched. Germline lookup yields CDR1 SGHTA and CDR2 FQGTGA. The CDR3 is 14 amino acids. CDR3 loop: CASSLRDRADTQYF. CDR3 coding DNA: TGTGCCAGCAGCTTACGGGACAGGGCAGATACGCAGTATTTT.

This clonotype was seen only a few times. The chain joins TRBV7-2 to TRBJ2-7; D gene unclear. CDR3 size: 13 residues. The germline CDR1 and CDR2 sequences are SGHTA and FQGNSA. Trimming removed 2 bases from V and 3 bases from J, with 8 bases in between. This chain's CDR3 is CASSLWVYYEQYF. In DNA form, the CDR3 reads TGTGCCAGCAGCTTATGGGTGTACTACGAGCAGTACTTC.

The gene calls are TRBV19 and TRBJ1-5; maybe TRBD1 (6 bases). With 8 bases removed from V and 3 bases from J, the gap between germline ends came to 14 bases. Germline CDR1 and CDR2: LNHDA and SQIVND (reference sequence). This CDR3 contains 14 residues. This CDR3 reads CASGYRDSNQPQHF. DNA of the CDR3: TGTGCCAGTGGTTACAGGGACTCCAATCAGCCCCAGCATTTT.

This clonotype showed up many times. The chain combines TRBV6-2 or TRBV6-3 with TRBJ2-1, with 9 bases matching TRBD2. The germline V gene encodes CDR1 MNHEY and CDR2 SVGEGT. Trimming removed 2 bases from V and 4 bases from J; junction bases left unmatched: 0. CDR3 length: 14 residues. DNA for the CDR3: TGTGCCAGCAGTTACCTAGCGGGATACAATGAGCAGTTCTTC. Protein sequence: CASSYLAGYNEQFF.

This clonotype was counted many times. This sequence joins TRBV12-3 or TRBV12-4 and TRBJ2-1; no reliable D call. The CDR3 sequence is 14 residues long. Deletions cut 0 bases from V and 10 bases from J, with 13 bases between. In DNA form, the CDR3 reads TGTGCCAGCAGTTTAGCGGGAACAGTGGGGGAGCAGTTCTTC. It yields the protein CASSLAGTVGEQFF.

The chain is built from TRBV28 and TRBJ2-7, with D maybe TRBD2 (5 bases). CDR1 MDHEN and CDR2 SYDVKM come from the germline V gene. Trimming shortened V by 8 bases and J by 5 bases, and 10 bases separated the two germline ends. There are 11 residues in the CDR3. The CDR3 here is CASRGPNEQYF. CDR3 DNA: TGTGCCAGCCGAGGGCCGAACGAGCAGTACTTC.

There are a few counts of this clonotype. The genes are TRBV29-1 and TRBJ2-7; 8 nucleotides agree with TRBD2. CDR1 is SQVTM and CDR2 is ANQGSEA in the germline V gene. This CDR3 has 12 amino acids. The ends lost 1 base at V and 7 bases at J; junction bases unmatched: 3. This chain's CDR3 is CSVEVRGGEQYF. CDR3 bases: TGCAGCGTTGAAGTTCGGGGGGGAGAGCAGTACTTC.